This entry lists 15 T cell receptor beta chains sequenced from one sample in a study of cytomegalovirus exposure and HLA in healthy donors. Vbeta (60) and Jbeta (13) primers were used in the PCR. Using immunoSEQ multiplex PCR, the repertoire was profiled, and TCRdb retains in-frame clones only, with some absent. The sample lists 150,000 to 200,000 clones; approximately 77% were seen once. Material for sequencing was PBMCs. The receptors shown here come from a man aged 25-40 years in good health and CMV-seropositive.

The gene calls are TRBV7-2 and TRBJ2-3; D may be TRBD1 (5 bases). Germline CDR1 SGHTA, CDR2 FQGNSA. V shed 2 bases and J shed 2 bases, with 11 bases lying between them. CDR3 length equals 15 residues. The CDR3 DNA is TGTGCCAGCAGCTTACAGGGAACCCACACAGATACGCAGTATTTT. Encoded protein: CASSLQGTHTDTQYF.

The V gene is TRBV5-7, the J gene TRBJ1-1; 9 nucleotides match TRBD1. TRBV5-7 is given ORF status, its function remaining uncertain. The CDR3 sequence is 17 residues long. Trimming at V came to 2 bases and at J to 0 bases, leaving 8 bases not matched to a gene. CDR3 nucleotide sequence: TGTGCCAGCAGCTTAAACCGGGACAGGGTAATGAACACTGAAGCTTTCTTT. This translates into CASSLNRDRVMNTEAFF.

CDR3 sequence reads: CASSRGGTGNEQFF. CDR3 coding DNA: TGTGCCAGCAGCCGGGGTGGCACTGGGAATGAGCAGTTCTTC. The chain uses TRBV7-7 and TRBJ2-1; D might be TRBD2 (5 bases). The germline V gene encodes CDR1 SSHAT and CDR2 FNYEAQ (reference sequence). The CDR3 sequence is 14 residues long. Trimming removed 5 bases from V and 7 bases from J, with 15 bases in between.

In DNA, the CDR3 is TGTGCCAGTAGTATAGAATCCGGGAGAGTCTACAATGAGCAGTTCTTC. Amino acids: CASSIESGRVYNEQFF. The V and J genes are TRBV19 and TRBJ2-1; D perhaps matches TRBD2 (6 bases). Per the germline V gene, CDR1 is LNHDA and CDR2 is SQIVND (reference sequence). This CDR3 has 16 amino acids. The ends were cut back, 0 bases at V and 3 bases at J, with 12 bases in the middle.

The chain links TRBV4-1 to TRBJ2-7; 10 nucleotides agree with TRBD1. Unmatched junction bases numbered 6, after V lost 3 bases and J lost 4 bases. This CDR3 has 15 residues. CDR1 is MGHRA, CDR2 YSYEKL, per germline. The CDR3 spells CASSHIGTGAYEQYF. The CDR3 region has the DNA TGCGCCAGCAGCCATATAGGGACAGGGGCGTACGAGCAGTACTTC.

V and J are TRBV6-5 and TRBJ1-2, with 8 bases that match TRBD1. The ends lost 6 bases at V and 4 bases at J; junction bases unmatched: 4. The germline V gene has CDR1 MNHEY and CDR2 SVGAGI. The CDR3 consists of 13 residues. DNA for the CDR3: TGTGCCAGCAGGCGGACAGGGAGCTATGGCTACACCTTC. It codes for CASRRTGSYGYTF.

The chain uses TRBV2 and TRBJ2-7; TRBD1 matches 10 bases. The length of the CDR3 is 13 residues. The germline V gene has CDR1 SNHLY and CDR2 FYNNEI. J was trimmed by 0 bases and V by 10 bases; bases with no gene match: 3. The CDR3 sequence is CAKGQGVSYEQYF. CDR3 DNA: TGTGCCAAAGGACAGGGGGTCTCCTACGAGCAGTACTTC.

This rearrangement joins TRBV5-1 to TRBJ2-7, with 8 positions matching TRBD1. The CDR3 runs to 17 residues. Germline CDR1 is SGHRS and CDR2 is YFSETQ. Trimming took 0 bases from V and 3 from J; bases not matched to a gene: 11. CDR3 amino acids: CASSLGSGGYPFYEQYF. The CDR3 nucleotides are TGCGCCAGCAGCTTGGGCTCAGGGGGCTACCCCTTCTACGAGCAGTACTTC.

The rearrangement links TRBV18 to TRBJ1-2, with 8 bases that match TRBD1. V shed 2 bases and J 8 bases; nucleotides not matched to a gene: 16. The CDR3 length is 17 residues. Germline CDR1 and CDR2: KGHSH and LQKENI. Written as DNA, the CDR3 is TGTGCCAGCTCACCAACACCCGGGACAGGATTTTCGGGAGGCTACACCTTC. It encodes CASSPTPGTGFSGGYTF.

CDR3 sequence (DNA): TGTGCCAGCAGCTCAAGCGGGGGCGGGGAGACCCAGTACTTC. Protein product: CASSSSGGGETQYF. This chain links TRBV9 with TRBJ2-5, with 8 bases lining up with TRBD2. The CDR3 totals 14 residues. Germline CDR1 SGDLS, CDR2 YYNGEE. J gave up 5 bases and V 4 bases, and 7 bases lay outside the gene matches.

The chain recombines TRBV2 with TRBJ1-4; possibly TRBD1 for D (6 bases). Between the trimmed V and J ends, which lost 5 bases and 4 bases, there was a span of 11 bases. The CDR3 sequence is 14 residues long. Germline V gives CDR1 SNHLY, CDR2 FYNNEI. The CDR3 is CASSRQAHNEKLFF. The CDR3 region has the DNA TGTGCCAGCAGTCGACAGGCCCATAATGAAAAACTGTTTTTT.

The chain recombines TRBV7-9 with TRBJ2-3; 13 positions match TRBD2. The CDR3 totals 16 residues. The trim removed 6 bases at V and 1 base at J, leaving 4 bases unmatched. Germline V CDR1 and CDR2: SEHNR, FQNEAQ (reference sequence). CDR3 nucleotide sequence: TGTGCCAGCAGAGTTGGGACTAGCGGGGGCACAGATACGCAGTATTTT. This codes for CASRVGTSGGTDTQYF.

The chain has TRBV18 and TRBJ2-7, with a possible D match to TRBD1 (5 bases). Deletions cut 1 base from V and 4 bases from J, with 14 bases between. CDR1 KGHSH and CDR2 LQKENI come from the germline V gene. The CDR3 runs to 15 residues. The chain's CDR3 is CASSPQLGVKYEQYF. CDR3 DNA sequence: TGTGCCAGCTCACCACAGCTAGGGGTGAAGTACGAGCAGTACTTC.

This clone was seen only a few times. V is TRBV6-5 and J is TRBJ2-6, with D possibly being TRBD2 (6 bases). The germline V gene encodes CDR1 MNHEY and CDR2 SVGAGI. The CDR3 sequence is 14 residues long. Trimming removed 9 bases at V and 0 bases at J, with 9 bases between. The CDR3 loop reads CASGGSSGANVLTF. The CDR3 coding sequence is TGTGCCAGTGGGGGGAGCTCTGGGGCCAACGTCCTGACTTTC.

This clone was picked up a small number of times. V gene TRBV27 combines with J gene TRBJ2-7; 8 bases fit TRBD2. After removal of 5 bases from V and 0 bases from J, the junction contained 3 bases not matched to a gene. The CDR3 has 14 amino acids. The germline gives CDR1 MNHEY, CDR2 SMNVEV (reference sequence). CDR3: CASSTGGDSYEQYF. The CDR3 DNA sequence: TGTGCCAGCAGTACGGGAGGGGACTCCTACGAGCAGTACTTC.